The 22 T cell receptor beta chains given below trace back to one sample, sequenced in a study of T-cell memory formation after mild COVID-19. TCRdb reprocessed the 5' RACE reads with MiXCR, giving one entry per CDR3 protein. The profile covers under 150,000 distinct CDR3 sequences, with about 20% appearing a single time and around 41% taken by the ten largest. The source material was PBMCs or a T cell subset sorted from them (not recorded which). These receptors all come from a man aged 18 to 30 who had mild COVID-19 (a few samples of this study predate the infection). Cell type and time point are not known.

V and J are TRBV19 and TRBJ1-5; a possible D gene is TRBD1 (5 bases). Germline CDR1 reads LNHDA; CDR2 reads SQIVND (reference sequence). The CDR3 is made up of 12 amino acids. Trimming removed 10 bases at V and 2 bases at J, with 9 bases between. The CDR3 protein is CATRDGNQPQHF. In DNA, the CDR3 is TGTGCCACCAGGGACGGCAATCAGCCCCAGCATTTT.

The sample holds a few counts of this clonotype. The genes are TRBV7-9 and TRBJ2-7, with 7 positions matching TRBD1. Per the germline V gene, CDR1 is SEHNR and CDR2 is FQNEAQ (reference sequence). This CDR3 is 14 amino acids long. V was clipped by 3 bases and J by 6 bases; unmatched bases: 8. For the CDR3, the DNA is TGTGCCAGCAGCTTTTTCCCGCGACAGGGCGAGCAGTACTTC. It encodes CASSFFPRQGEQYF.

The rearrangement uses TRBV6-2 or TRBV6-3 and TRBJ2-1; TRBD1 matches at 9 bases. V lost 5 bases, J lost 3 bases, and 5 bases stayed unmatched. From germline, CDR1 is MNHEY and CDR2 SVGEGT. CDR3 length equals 15 residues. Here the CDR3 reads CASSPGQGVYNEQFF. In DNA, the CDR3 is TGTGCCAGCAGTCCGGGACAGGGTGTCTACAATGAGCAGTTCTTC.

This clonotype showed up just a few times. CDR3 in amino acids: CASSLSQLRTYEQYF. CDR3 coding DNA: TGTGCCAGCAGCTTATCACAGCTCAGGACCTACGAGCAGTACTTC. This sequence joins TRBV7-8 and TRBJ2-7; D gene unclear. Germline V gene lookup returns CDR1 SGHVS and CDR2 FQNEAQ. CDR3 length: 15 amino acids. The ends were cut back, 2 bases at V and 2 bases at J, with 13 bases in the middle.

This clonotype is labeled as medium-sized. The CDR3 region is CASSTSGYEQYF. CDR3 bases: TGTGCCAGCTCAACCTCAGGCTACGAGCAGTACTTC. The genes are TRBV18 and TRBJ2-7; the D is unclear. The V and J ends lost 5 bases and 3 bases respectively, with 8 bases between them. The V gene's germline CDR1 is KGHSH and CDR2 LQKENI. The CDR3 runs to 12 residues.

The chain recombines TRBV28 with TRBJ2-4, with 7 bases fitting TRBD2. Germline assignment: CDR1 MDHEN and CDR2 SYDVKM. This CDR3 region has 15 residues. Germline trimming cut 5 bases from V and 8 bases from J; bases unmatched to any gene: 12. The CDR3 sequence is CASSTPGTNRDIQYF. CDR3 in DNA: TGTGCCAGCAGTACCCCGGGGACTAATCGGGACATTCAGTACTTC.

This clonotype was detected many times. The chain links TRBV6-2 or TRBV6-3 to TRBJ2-5; 12 bases map to TRBD2. V shed 0 bases, J shed 4 bases, and the junction held 9 bases outside the gene matches. Germline loops: CDR1 MNHEY, CDR2 SVGEGT. The CDR3 sequence is 18 residues long. The CDR3 nucleotides are TGTGCCAGCAGTTACTCGACCCGACTAGCGGGGGACGCAGAGACCCAGTACTTC. It specifies CASSYSTRLAGDAETQYF.

This clonotype was seen a handful of times. V is TRBV4-1 and J is TRBJ2-1; D possibly uses TRBD1 or TRBD2 (6 bases each). CDR3 length: 15 amino acids. Deletions cut 5 bases from V and 1 base from J, with 12 bases between. Germline lookup yields CDR1 MGHRA and CDR2 YSYEKL. The CDR3 nucleotides are TGCGCCAGCAGCAGGGGGGACGGATCCTACAATGAGCAGTTCTTC. This sequence encodes CASSRGDGSYNEQFF.

The chain carries TRBV29-1 and TRBJ1-2; unclear D gene. Trimming shortened V by 0 bases and J by 1 base, and 9 bases separated the two germline ends. The CDR3 spans 14 residues. The germline V gene encodes CDR1 SQVTM and CDR2 ANQGSEA. The CDR3 region has the DNA TGCAGCGTTGAAGATCGGACGGATAACTATGGCTACACCTTC. Amino acid sequence: CSVEDRTDNYGYTF.

This clonotype has a handful of counts. V is TRBV2 and J is TRBJ2-3; D ambiguous. The CDR3 loop spans 16 amino acids. The ends were cut back, 10 bases at V and 3 bases at J, with 23 bases in the middle. Germline V gene lookup returns CDR1 SNHLY and CDR2 FYNNEI. This CDR3 reads CATTRSSERRTDTQYF. The CDR3 DNA reads TGTGCCACCACCAGGAGTAGTGAGCGCAGGACAGATACGCAGTATTTT.

This clonotype was counted between two and nine times. This sequence joins TRBV7-3 and TRBJ2-1; a weak D match, TRBD2 (6 bases). CDR3 length equals 12 residues. Germline-derived CDR1 and CDR2 are SGHTA and FQGTGA. The V end lost 9 bases, the J end lost 4 bases, and 10 bases lay between the germline ends. The CDR3 spells CASGGGYNEQFF. In DNA, the CDR3 is TGTGCCAGTGGTGGGGGGTACAATGAGCAGTTCTTC.

This clonotype has more than one count but fewer than ten. V and J are TRBV5-1 and TRBJ2-2; TRBD1 agrees at 7 bases. This CDR3 has 16 amino acids. CDR1 is SGHRS, CDR2 YFSETQ, per germline. The ends lost 4 bases at V and 0 bases at J; junction bases unmatched: 6. The CDR3 DNA sequence: TGCGCCAGCAGCGCGCCGGGACAGACGAACACCGGGGAGCTGTTTTTT. It yields the protein CASSAPGQTNTGELFF.

This clonotype was recorded many times. The V gene is TRBV9, the J gene TRBJ2-7; 7 bases line up with TRBD1. The germline V gene has CDR1 SGDLS and CDR2 YYNGEE. J gave up 1 base and V 8 bases, and 3 bases lay outside the gene matches. The length of the CDR3 is 12 residues. CDR3 DNA: TGTGCCAGACAGGGGCCTTCCTACGAGCAGTACTTC. Translation gives CARQGPSYEQYF.

The chain couples TRBV6-2 or TRBV6-3 to TRBJ1-5; 7 nucleotides line up with TRBD1. Germline trimming cut 7 bases from V and 3 bases from J; bases unmatched to any gene: 12. CDR1 MNHEY and CDR2 SVGEGT come from the germline V gene. There are 16 residues in the CDR3. The CDR3 bases are TGTGCCAGCACCTCACCTCAGGACAGGACCAATCAGCCCCAGCATTTT. As protein: CASTSPQDRTNQPQHF.

This sequence joins TRBV28 and TRBJ2-7, with D perhaps matching TRBD1 (5 bases). CDR1 is MDHEN, CDR2 SYDVKM, per germline. Trimming removed 5 bases from V and 4 bases from J, with 15 bases in between. This CDR3 contains 14 residues. The CDR3 nucleotides read TGTGCCAGCAGTCCCTCGTCAGGGTGGTACGAGCAGTACGTC. This translates into CASSPSSGWYEQYV.

Only a few counts were recorded for this clonotype. This rearrangement joins TRBV7-2 to TRBJ2-7; possibly TRBD2 for D (7 bases). There are 18 residues in the CDR3. V lost 2 bases to trimming and J lost 1 base, with 21 bases between them. CDR1 is SGHTA and CDR2 is FQGNSA in the germline V gene. CDR3 loop: CASSLLPAGAHLSYEQYF. Here the CDR3 DNA reads TGTGCCAGCAGCTTATTACCCGCGGGGGCCCACCTTTCCTACGAGCAGTACTTC.

V usage is TRBV4-3 and J usage is TRBJ1-2, with D perhaps matching TRBD1 (6 bases). This CDR3 has 14 amino acids. CDR1 is LGHNA, CDR2 YSLEER, per germline. V was clipped by 0 bases and J by 5 bases, with 10 bases between them. CDR3 DNA: TGCGCCAGCAGCCAAGAAGGGGGACCATATGGCTACACCTTC. Encoded protein: CASSQEGGPYGYTF.

The chain joins TRBV24-1 to TRBJ2-4; D not certain. Germline V gene lookup returns CDR1 KGHDR and CDR2 SFDVKD. V dropped 7 bases and J dropped 0 bases, with 6 bases sitting between them. The length of the CDR3 is 13 residues. The CDR3 bases are TGTGCCACCAGCTCATCAGCCAAAAACATTCAGTACTTC. Translation: CATSSSAKNIQYF.

Worth noting for this clonotype: At one of its ends the junction is not consistent with the germline gene, which may arise from a read error. The V call is TRBV29-1, the J call TRBJ2-3, with a possible D match to TRBD1 (6 bases). The CDR3 has 14 residues. The germline V gene encodes CDR1 SQVTM and CDR2 ANQGSEA. In DNA, the CDR3 is TGCAGCGTTCAAGAAGGGGGACCCACAGATACGCAGTATTTT. This codes for CSVQEGGPTDTQYF.

The chain combines TRBV29-1 with TRBJ1-2; D unclear. Trimming took 0 bases from V and 4 from J, leaving 18 bases between them. Germline V gives CDR1 SQVTM, CDR2 ANQGSEA. CDR3 length equals 16 residues. Here the CDR3 reads CSVEDTMREGGYGYTF. The CDR3 coding sequence is TGCAGCGTTGAAGACACCATGCGGGAGGGAGGCTATGGCTACACCTTC.

This clonotype was picked up a small number of times. Written as DNA, the CDR3 is TGCGCCAGCAGCCAAGATCGAATCGGGACTAGCGGGGTCCATGAGCAGTTCTTC. Amino acids: CASSQDRIGTSGVHEQFF. The J gene is TRBJ2-1, the V gene TRBV4-1, with 13 bases lining up with TRBD2. Germline V gene sequence: CDR1 MGHRA, CDR2 YSYEKL. Trimming cost V 0 bases and J 8 bases; bases outside gene matches: 10. CDR3 size: 18 residues.

This clonotype was seen more than once but under ten times. CDR3 protein: CASGEGYYDEQYF. The DNA of the CDR3 is TGTGCCAGCGGAGAAGGGTATTACGACGAGCAGTACTTC. This chain uses TRBV5-4 with TRBJ2-7; D call uncertain. The ends were cut back, 7 bases at V and 5 bases at J, with 16 bases in the middle. Germline lookup yields CDR1 SGHNT and CDR2 YYREEE (reference sequence). The CDR3 length is 13 residues.